These 13 T cell receptor beta chains were sequenced from one sample in a study of T cell repertoires in cytomegalovirus infection (dated by TCRdb to between 2018 and 2020). This sample's treatment or condition label indicates: in vitro stimulation with specific CMV peptide epitopes to enrich CMV-specific T cells. The instrument given in TCRdb is Illumina HiSeq 1500. In-frame beta chains were kept once TCRdb had trimmed the public reads at Q25 with fastp and called clones with MiXCR. When rows share a CDR3 protein, they turn into one entry using the most common DNA and genes. The sample table lists roughly 150,000 distinct CDR3 sequences, about 20% of them with a count of one. About 25% of the sample is held by the ten biggest clonotypes. For these receptors, no antigen is known. The material was CD8+ T cells from cultured PBMCs, obtained from culture after CMV antigen stimulation. The receptors were sampled from a human donor in good health (CMV status not recorded). Some clones in this sample may be carry-over from other donors' samples.

J is TRBJ2-7 and V is TRBV4-2, with 12 positions matching TRBD2. Germline CDR1 reads LGHNA; CDR2 reads YNFKEQ. J lost 4 bases, V lost 0 bases, and 1 base had no gene match. This CDR3 contains 15 residues. The CDR3 loop is CASSQETSGGYEQYF. CDR3 bases: TGTGCCAGCAGCCAAGAGACTAGCGGGGGTTACGAGCAGTACTTC.

The rearrangement uses TRBV19 and TRBJ1-5; 9 nucleotides line up with TRBD1. There are 17 residues in the CDR3. From germline, CDR1 is LNHDA and CDR2 SQIVND (reference sequence). The trim removed 3 bases at V and 7 bases at J, leaving 13 bases unmatched. Here the CDR3 reads CASSIYTGTGFSQPQHF. The CDR3 DNA reads TGTGCCAGTAGTATTTACACCGGGACAGGGTTCAGCCAGCCCCAGCATTTT.

This clonotype was recorded a few times. The V call is TRBV27, the J call TRBJ2-7; no firm D call. Trimming cost V 6 bases and J 2 bases, with 17 bases left between them. This CDR3 region has 15 residues. Germline loops: CDR1 MNHEY, CDR2 SMNVEV (reference sequence). The CDR3: CASSRAGLRTYEQYF. For the CDR3, the DNA is TGTGCCAGCAGCCGCGCCGGGCTCAGGACCTACGAGCAGTACTTC.

In its sample, this clonotype was seen a few times. CDR3 bases: TGTGCCAGCAGTTTGAACTGGGAGACCCAGTACTTC. Its translation is CASSLNWETQYF. V is TRBV12-3 or TRBV12-4 and J is TRBJ2-5; D uncertain. V was shortened by 3 bases and J by 5 bases, with 7 bases between the two germline ends. The CDR3 totals 12 residues.

This clonotype was observed a handful of times. This chain connects TRBV7-2 to TRBJ2-7, with D unresolved. This CDR3 is built from 17 residues. Germline lookup yields CDR1 SGHTA and CDR2 FQGNSA. V was shortened by 0 bases and J by 3 bases, with 18 bases between the two germline ends. CDR3: CASSLALRLSYSYEQYF. CDR3 sequence (DNA): TGTGCCAGCAGCTTAGCGCTTCGGCTGTCATACAGCTACGAGCAGTACTTC.

This clonotype was observed a few times. V usage is TRBV7-8 and J usage is TRBJ1-2; maybe TRBD1 (5 bases). V gave up 0 bases and J gave up 3 bases, with 23 bases separating them. This CDR3 has 19 amino acids. The germline CDR1 and CDR2 sequences are SGHVS and FQNEAQ. As DNA, the CDR3 is TGTGCCAGCAGCTTAGCGGTGGGGGGTCCGAACTTATTAGACTATGGCTACACCTTC. As protein: CASSLAVGGPNLLDYGYTF. Variable domain in full (rest from reference TRBV7-8 and TRBJ1-2): GAGVSQSPRYKVAKRGQDVALRCDPISGHVSLFWYQQALGQGPEFLTYFQNEAQLDKSGLPSDRFFAERPEGSVSTLKIQRTQQEDSAVYLCASSLAVGGPNLLDYGYTFGSGTRLTVV.

The rearrangement links TRBV2 to TRBJ1-4; D remains ambiguous. CDR1 is SNHLY and CDR2 is FYNNEI in the germline V gene. This CDR3 spans 14 amino acids. V was clipped by 7 bases and J by 4 bases, with 13 bases between them. The CDR3 region has the DNA TGTGCCAGCAAGGTAGACGGGGTTAATGAAAAACTGTTTTTT. This sequence encodes CASKVDGVNEKLFF.

The V call is TRBV2, the J call TRBJ2-1; 14 bases are shared with TRBD2. Germline V gene data show CDR1 as SNHLY and CDR2 as FYNNEI. This CDR3 is 14 amino acids long. V lost 9 bases, J lost 4 bases, and 2 bases stayed unmatched. The CDR3 loop reads CASRTSGGYNEQFF. As DNA, the CDR3 is TGTGCCAGTAGGACTAGCGGGGGGTACAATGAGCAGTTCTTC.

The chain links TRBV12-3 or TRBV12-4 to TRBJ2-3; TRBD2 matches at 7 bases. This CDR3 spans 15 amino acids. Losses at the gene ends were 4 bases for V and 9 bases for J; bases not matched to a gene: 13. CDR3 coding DNA: TGTGCCAGCAGTTCCGTAATCACGGGGGGACTAACGCAGTATTTT. It yields the protein CASSSVITGGLTQYF.

This clonotype turned up a few times. The chain employs TRBV12-5 and TRBJ1-1; no definite D call. Germline-derived CDR1 and CDR2 are LGHNT and FRNRAP. The CDR3 is 12 residues long. Deletions cut 4 bases from V and 6 bases from J, with 9 bases between. The CDR3 DNA reads TGTGCTAGTGGTTGGATAGGATCTGAAGCTTTCTTT. Encoded protein: CASGWIGSEAFF.

This chain links TRBV4-2 with TRBJ2-1; D gene uncertain. Trimming removed 4 bases from V and 8 bases from J, with 18 bases in between. The CDR3 is 15 amino acids. CDR1 and CDR2 (germline): LGHNA, YNFKEQ. The CDR3 region has the DNA TGTGCCAGCAGCCCCACCCCCGGACGGACGGATGAGCAGTTCTTC. This encodes CASSPTPGRTDEQFF.

The rearrangement links TRBV11-2 to TRBJ2-1; D might be TRBD2 (6 bases). The ends were cut back, 6 bases at V and 6 bases at J, with 18 bases in the middle. CDR1 and CDR2 from the germline V gene are SGHAT and FQNNGV. The CDR3 contains 15 residues. The CDR3 reads CASRYRDWGGNEQFF. Here the CDR3 DNA reads TGTGCCAGCAGGTACCGGGACTGGGGAGGCAATGAGCAGTTCTTC.

The rearrangement uses TRBV7-8 and TRBJ1-4, with a weak D call TRBD1 (6 bases). Trimming shortened V by 3 bases and J by 3 bases, and 8 bases separated the two germline ends. Germline loops: CDR1 SGHVS, CDR2 FQNEAQ. This CDR3 region has 14 residues. CDR3 loop: CASSLNRANEKLFF. The CDR3, as DNA: TGTGCCAGCAGCTTGAACAGGGCTAATGAAAAACTGTTTTTT.